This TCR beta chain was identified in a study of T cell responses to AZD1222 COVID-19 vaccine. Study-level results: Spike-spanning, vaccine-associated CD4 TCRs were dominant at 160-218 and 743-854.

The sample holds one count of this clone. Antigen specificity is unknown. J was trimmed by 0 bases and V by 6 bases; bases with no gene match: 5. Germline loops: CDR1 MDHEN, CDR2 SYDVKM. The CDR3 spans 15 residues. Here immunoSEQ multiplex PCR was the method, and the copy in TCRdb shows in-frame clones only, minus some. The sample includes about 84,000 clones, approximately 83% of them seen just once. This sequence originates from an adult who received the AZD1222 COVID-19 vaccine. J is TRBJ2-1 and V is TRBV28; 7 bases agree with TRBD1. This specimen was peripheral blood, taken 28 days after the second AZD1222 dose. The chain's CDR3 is CASSLGDSSYNEQFF. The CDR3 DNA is TGTGCCAGCAGCTTGGGGGACAGCTCCTACAATGAGCAGTTCTTC.